These 4 T cell receptor beta chains were all obtained from the same sample, sequenced in a study of OX40 agonist ivuxolimab in advanced cancers. Clones were read by immunoSEQ multiplex PCR, and TCRdb kept only the in-frame ones, dropping some. The sample shows around 21,000 clones, about 83% of them seen only once. Source: CD4+ or CD8+ T cells sorted from blood, taken in a trial of the OX40 agonist ivuxolimab. All receptors come from an adult with an advanced solid tumor such as melanoma, head and neck, liver or kidney cancer.

The rearrangement links TRBV7-2 to TRBJ2-1; possibly TRBD2 for D (5 bases). CDR1 is SGHTA and CDR2 is FQGNSA in the germline V gene. The CDR3 length is 16 residues. Trimming removed 0 bases at V and 0 bases at J, with 9 bases between. The chain's CDR3 is CASSLASGSSYNEQFF. In DNA form, the CDR3 reads TGTGCCAGCAGCTTAGCTTCGGGGAGCTCCTACAATGAGCAGTTCTTC.

The rearrangement links TRBV11-2 to TRBJ2-7; weak D call: TRBD1 (5 bases). From germline, CDR1 is SGHAT and CDR2 FQNNGV. The CDR3 has 18 amino acids. V lost 5 bases and J 3 bases, leaving 26 bases between the germline ends. The CDR3 region is CASSPPEPGVGPYYEQYF. CDR3 bases: TGTGCCAGCAGCCCCCCCGAGCCCGGAGTGGGGCCCTACTACGAGCAGTACTTC.

The chain recombines TRBV19 with TRBJ1-4; a weak D match, TRBD1 (5 bases). V lost 6 bases to trimming and J lost 2 bases, with 13 bases between them. Germline-derived CDR1 and CDR2 are LNHDA and SQIVND (reference sequence). CDR3 length equals 15 residues. Here the CDR3 DNA reads TGTGCCAGTAGGGAGGGGAGAGGGACTAATGAAAAACTGTTTTTT. This sequence encodes CASREGRGTNEKLFF.

This chain connects TRBV5-8 to TRBJ1-1; no clear D. This CDR3 is 12 amino acids long. CDR1 is SGHTS and CDR2 is YDEGEE in the germline V gene. The V gene lost 0 bases and the J gene lost 7 bases, with 7 bases spanning the gap. CDR3 loop: CASSLVPVEAFF. CDR3 nucleotides: TGTGCCAGCAGCTTGGTGCCGGTTGAAGCTTTCTTT.